These 29 T cell receptor beta chains originate from one sample sequenced in a study of blood T cell repertoires in COVID-19 (dated by TCRdb to between 2020 and 2021). The library was obtained by the immunoSEQ multiplex PCR assay. TCRdb took this table from immuneACCESS and kept in-frame rearrangements with V and J called. Such tables lack part of the clones; where checked against another copy, unresolved V genes explain under half of the gap, and the rest is unexplained. Recorded for this sample are about 210,000 clones; around 85% of them occurred a single time. 3.5% to 4% of the sample is in the top ten clones. The material sequenced was PBMCs or T cells enriched from blood (not recorded which). The receptors come from a woman in her thirties or forties with acute COVID-19.

The V call is TRBV27, the J call TRBJ2-5, with 12 bases lining up with TRBD2. The germline gives CDR1 MNHEY, CDR2 SMNVEV (reference sequence). V shed 4 bases, J shed 1 base, and the junction held 13 bases outside the gene matches. The CDR3 length is 19 residues. CDR3 region: CASSSHLTSGRGSQETQYF. Here the CDR3 DNA reads TGTGCCAGCAGTTCCCATCTGACTAGCGGGAGAGGGAGCCAAGAGACCCAGTACTTC.

The CDR3: CASTPTHSGNTIYF. The CDR3 DNA follows: TGTGCCAGCACCCCGACTCACTCTGGAAACACCATATATTTT. V usage is TRBV6-5 and J usage is TRBJ1-3; no definite D call. This CDR3 is built from 14 residues. Germline V lookup: CDR1 MNHEY, CDR2 SVGAGI. Trimming removed 7 bases from V and 0 bases from J, with 10 bases in between.

The chain couples TRBV15 to TRBJ2-6, with D possibly TRBD2 on 5 matching bases. CDR3 length equals 17 residues. The germline V gene encodes CDR1 LNHNV and CDR2 YYDKDF (reference sequence). Trimming took 1 base from V and 4 from J, leaving 14 bases between them. The CDR3 reads CATSRGPGLLGANVLTF. CDR3 nucleotide sequence: TGTGCCACCAGCAGAGGCCCCGGACTGCTCGGGGCCAACGTCCTGACTTTC.

This sequence joins TRBV10-1 and TRBJ2-1; TRBD2 aligns across 10 bases. Trimming took 2 bases from V and 3 from J; bases not matched to a gene: 4. Germline assignment: CDR1 WNHNN and CDR2 SYGVQD (reference sequence). This CDR3 region has 16 residues. The CDR3: CASSEPRLAGYNEQFF. As DNA, the CDR3 is TGCGCCAGCAGTGAGCCCCGACTAGCGGGCTACAATGAGCAGTTCTTC.

This clone was seen a handful of times. The DNA is left out, because the CDR3 cannot be placed on it with certainty; the CDR3 is given as TCRdb lists it. The V and J genes are TRBV9 and TRBJ2-7; the table gives TRBD1 as D, unverified against the DNA. Germline CDR1 is SGDLS and CDR2 is YYNGEE. The CDR3 totals 12 residues, both ends included. CDR3: CASSVGQGILYF.

The chain has TRBV3-1 (or the pseudogene TRBV3-2) and TRBJ2-1, with D perhaps TRBD1 (6 bases). Germline V gene sequence: CDR1 LGHDT, CDR2 YNNKEL (reference sequence). The ends were cut back, 4 bases at V and 8 bases at J, with 18 bases in the middle. The CDR3 runs 15 residues. The CDR3 region is CASSPQGQGIYEQFF. The CDR3 DNA sequence: TGTGCCAGCAGCCCCCAGGGCCAGGGGATCTATGAGCAGTTCTTC.

Only one count was recorded for this clone. The chain combines TRBV28 with TRBJ2-5, with a weak D call TRBD2 (5 bases). The V gene lost 6 bases and the J gene lost 3 bases, with 14 bases spanning the gap. The CDR3 has 14 residues. Germline V gene data show CDR1 as MDHEN and CDR2 as SYDVKM. CDR3 in amino acids: CASSPTSLKETQYF. The CDR3 DNA follows: TGTGCCAGCAGCCCAACTAGTTTGAAAGAGACCCAGTACTTC. Based on the CDR3 plus reference TRBV28 and TRBJ2-5, the full variable domain is DVKVTQSSRYLVKRTGEKVFLECVQDMDHENMFWYRQDPGLGLRLIYFSYDVKMKEKGDIPEGYSVSREKKERFSLILESASTNQTSMYLCASSPTSLKETQYFGPGTRLLVL.

As DNA, the CDR3 is TGTGCCAGCAGCTCAACCGGGACAGGATTTTCACCCCTCCACTTT. Translating gives CASSSTGTGFSPLHF. The chain employs TRBV7-2 and TRBJ1-6; 8 nucleotides match TRBD1. The V segment lost 4 bases and the J segment 9 bases; nucleotides outside the gene matches: 8. The V gene's germline CDR1 is SGHTA and CDR2 FQGNSA. The CDR3 covers 15 residues. The variable domain in full, completed from reference TRBV7-2 and TRBJ1-6, reads GAGVSQSPSNKVTEKGKDVELRCDPISGHTALYWYRQSLGQGLEFLIYFQGNSAPDKSGLPSDRFSAERTGGSVSTLTIQRTQQEDSAVYLCASSSTGTGFSPLHFGNGTRLTVT.

This clone was found once. Written as DNA, the CDR3 is TGTGCCAGCAGCTTAAAGGGCGTGGTAGCGGGAGGTACAGATACGCAGTATTTT. Translation gives CASSLKGVVAGGTDTQYF. This chain joins TRBV7-6 and TRBJ2-3; 10 positions agree with TRBD2. The V and J ends lost 2 bases and 3 bases, in that order; junction bases with no gene match: 11. CDR3 length: 18 amino acids. Germline V gives CDR1 SGHVS, CDR2 FNYEAQ. The whole variable domain, filled in from reference TRBV7-6 and TRBJ2-3, reads GAGVSQSPRYKVTKRGQDVALRCDPISGHVSLYWYRQALGQGPEFLTYFNYEAQQDKSGLPNDRFSAERPEGSISTLTIQRTEQRDSAMYRCASSLKGVVAGGTDTQYFGPGTRLTVL.

The J gene is TRBJ2-1, the V gene TRBV3-1 (or the pseudogene TRBV3-2); the D gene is possibly TRBD2 (6 bases). Germline CDR1 LGHDT, CDR2 YNNKEL (reference sequence). The CDR3 consists of 13 residues. V was pared by 3 bases and J by 14 bases, with 17 bases between. CDR3 residues: CASSQEGSRLEFF. The CDR3, as DNA: TGTGCCAGCAGCCAGGAGGGGTCCCGACTGGAGTTCTTC.

The chain's CDR3 is CASSLQGPRGNTEAFF. In nucleotides, the CDR3 is TGTGCCAGCAGCTTACAGGGCCCAAGGGGGAACACTGAAGCTTTCTTT. The chain employs TRBV7-6 and TRBJ1-1; D possibly corresponds to TRBD1 (5 bases). The CDR3 totals 16 residues. Trimming removed 2 bases at V and 1 base at J, with 14 bases between. Germline CDR1 SGHVS, CDR2 FNYEAQ.

This chain uses TRBV4-3 with TRBJ2-3, with 8 bases identical to TRBD2. Germline assignment: CDR1 LGHNA and CDR2 YSLEER. The CDR3 is made up of 17 amino acids. Losses at the gene ends were 0 bases for V and 4 bases for J; bases not matched to a gene: 9. CDR3 region: CASSQESVGRASDTQYF. CDR3 nucleotide sequence: TGCGCCAGCAGCCAAGAATCTGTCGGGAGGGCCTCAGATACGCAGTATTTT.

This chain links TRBV7-8 with TRBJ2-7, with TRBD2 matching 8 bases. V was pared by 5 bases and J by 1 base, with 7 bases of the junction left unmatched. Germline CDR1 reads SGHVS; CDR2 reads FQNEAQ. The length of the CDR3 is 15 residues. The CDR3 region has the DNA TGTGCCAGCAGCCCGCTAAGCGGGGGTTCCTACGAGCAGTACTTC. This sequence encodes CASSPLSGGSYEQYF.

The J gene is TRBJ1-1, the V gene TRBV9; weak D call: TRBD1 (6 bases). In germline, CDR1 is SGDLS, CDR2 YYNGEE. This CDR3 comprises 14 residues. Trimming took off 4 bases at V and 5 bases at J, with 15 bases between the two ends. Here the CDR3 DNA reads TGTGCCAGCAGCACTAGGGAGGGGGATACTGAAGCTTTCTTT. Its translation: CASSTREGDTEAFF.

The chain employs TRBV28 and TRBJ1-5, with D uncertain. Germline V gene data show CDR1 as MDHEN and CDR2 as SYDVKM. V was pared by 7 bases and J by 4 bases, with 8 bases between. CDR3 length: 12 amino acids. CDR3 sequence (DNA): TGTGCCAGCACCCGAGCGAATCAGCCCCAGCATTTT. Translating gives CASTRANQPQHF.

The chain links TRBV27 to TRBJ2-3; 8 bases map to TRBD2. The CDR3 is 18 amino acids. V dropped 4 bases and J dropped 6; count of bases not matched to a gene: 18. The germline gives CDR1 MNHEY, CDR2 SMNVEV (reference sequence). CDR3 loop: CASSYLVSGSGVMDTQYF. In DNA form, the CDR3 reads TGTGCCAGCAGTTATTTGGTCAGCGGGAGCGGGGTTATGGATACGCAGTATTTT.

V is TRBV30 and J is TRBJ2-7, with 7 bases aligning to TRBD1. The V gene end was trimmed by 2 bases and the J gene end by 2 bases; junction bases not matched to a gene: 3. The CDR3 has 13 amino acids. Germline CDR1 and CDR2: GTSNPN and SVGIG (reference sequence). CDR3: CAWSMGQTYEQYF. The CDR3 coding sequence is TGTGCCTGGAGTATGGGACAGACCTACGAGCAGTACTTC.

The rearrangement joins TRBV20-1 to TRBJ1-3; possible D gene TRBD1, 6 bases. The germline CDR1 and CDR2 sequences are DFQATT and SNEGSKA (reference sequence). V was shortened by 3 bases and J by 0 bases, with 18 bases between the two germline ends. This CDR3 is 17 amino acids long. For the CDR3, the DNA is TGCAGTGCTAGTCCTCGTAGGGGGGGCTACTCTGGAAACACCATATATTTT. Its translation is CSASPRRGGYSGNTIYF.

J is TRBJ1-4 and V is TRBV5-1, with 8 bases lining up with TRBD1. J was trimmed by 6 bases and V by 6 bases; bases with no gene match: 7. The V gene's germline CDR1 is SGHRS and CDR2 YFSETQ. The CDR3 runs to 14 residues. The CDR3 coding sequence is TGCGCCAGCAAACTACAGGGGGTGGATGAAAAACTGTTTTTT. Translation gives CASKLQGVDEKLFF. The whole variable domain, remainder taken from reference TRBV5-1 and TRBJ1-4, is KAGVTQTPRYLIKTRGQQVTLSCSPISGHRSVSWYQQTPGQGLQFLFEYFSETQRNKGNFPGRFSGRQFSNSRSEMNVSTLELGDSALYLCASKLQGVDEKLFFGSGTQLSVL.

This clone was counted only a few times. The J gene is TRBJ1-4, the V gene TRBV7-9, with a weak D call TRBD1 (6 bases). CDR3 length equals 15 residues. CDR1 and CDR2 from the germline V gene are SEHNR and FQNEAQ (reference sequence). Trimming took 5 bases from V and 7 from J, leaving 17 bases between them. The CDR3 DNA follows: TGTGCCAGCAGCCGACAGACAGGCACTTCTGAAAAACTGTTTTTT. Amino acids: CASSRQTGTSEKLFF.

The chain combines TRBV19 with TRBJ2-7, with 9 bases fitting TRBD2. The trim removed 4 bases at V and 6 bases at J, leaving 7 bases unmatched. From germline, CDR1 is LNHDA and CDR2 SQIVND (reference sequence). There are 14 residues in the CDR3. DNA for the CDR3: TGTGCCAGTAGTAGGGGACTAGCTGATCTCGAGCAGTACTTC. It translates to CASSRGLADLEQYF. The complete variable domain, with remaining parts taken from reference TRBV19 and TRBJ2-7, reads DGGITQSPKYLFRKEGQNVTLSCEQNLNHDAMYWYRQDPGQGLRLIYYSQIVNDFQKGDIAEGYSVSREKKESFPLTVTSAQKNPTAFYLCASSRGLADLEQYFGPGTRLTVT.

This clone showed up just once. J is TRBJ2-1 and V is TRBV11-3; 12 bases match TRBD2. CDR3 length equals 14 residues. The V segment lost 6 bases and the J segment 8 bases; nucleotides outside the gene matches: 5. Germline V gene sequence: CDR1 SGHNT, CDR2 YENEEA. The CDR3 is CASSASGRAHEQFF. CDR3 bases: TGTGCCAGCAGTGCTAGCGGGAGGGCCCATGAGCAGTTCTTC.

This clone was observed once. The chain couples TRBV24-1 to TRBJ2-5; 7 bases align to TRBD2. Trimming cost V 2 bases and J 4 bases; bases outside gene matches: 3. The germline gives CDR1 KGHDR, CDR2 SFDVKD. The CDR3 totals 14 residues. In nucleotides, the CDR3 is TGTGCCACCAGTGATTCTTGGGGGGGAGAGACCCAGTACTTC. It specifies CATSDSWGGETQYF.

This clone was seen more than once but under ten times. The genes are TRBV13 and TRBJ2-7; D unclear. Germline values: CDR1 PRHDT, CDR2 FYEKMQ (reference sequence). The CDR3 covers 14 residues. V was shortened by 7 bases and J by 0 bases, with 13 bases between the two germline ends. This chain's CDR3 is CASIPLWSSYEQYF. The CDR3, as DNA: TGTGCCAGCATCCCGCTATGGAGCTCCTACGAGCAGTACTTC.

As DNA, the CDR3 is TGTGCCAGCAGCCTTAGCCGACAGGGTGGTGGAAACACCATATATTTT. Encoded protein: CASSLSRQGGGNTIYF. The chain combines TRBV2 with TRBJ1-3; TRBD1 matches 7 bases. The CDR3 extends over 16 amino acids. Per the germline V gene, CDR1 is SNHLY and CDR2 is FYNNEI. V trimming: 6 bases; J trimming: 3 bases; junction bases outside the gene matches: 11.

This sequence joins TRBV11-3 and TRBJ2-1; D may be TRBD2 (6 bases). Trimming removed 5 bases at V and 16 bases at J, with 24 bases between. The CDR3 length is 14 residues. The germline V gene has CDR1 SGHNT and CDR2 YENEEA. The CDR3 reads CASSRGKRGLPEFF. For the CDR3, the DNA is TGTGCCAGCAGCCGGGGGAAAAGGGGCCTGCCTGAATTCTTC.

The genes are TRBV12-3 or TRBV12-4 and TRBJ2-1, with TRBD1 as a possible D gene (6 bases). The CDR3 runs to 11 residues. Trimming pared 3 bases from V and 14 bases from J, leaving 11 bases between. CDR3 in amino acids: CASSLSGQKFF. The CDR3 bases are TGTGCCAGCAGTTTGTCAGGACAGAAGTTCTTC.

The gene calls are TRBV5-1 and TRBJ2-2; the match to TRBD2 covers 7 bases. Germline CDR1 is SGHRS and CDR2 is YFSETQ. The CDR3 has 16 residues. V dropped 2 bases and J dropped 6; count of bases not matched to a gene: 10. The DNA of the CDR3 is TGCGCCAGCAGCTTTTGGCCAGCGGGAAGTGCCGGGGAGCTGTTTTTT. Translated, it gives CASSFWPAGSAGELFF.

The chain employs TRBV27 and TRBJ2-7, with 8 bases aligning to TRBD2. The V gene's germline CDR1 is MNHEY and CDR2 SMNVEV (reference sequence). Unmatched junction bases numbered 10, after V lost 5 bases and J lost 7 bases. The CDR3 sequence is 14 residues long. The CDR3: CASSTRRGGTEQYF. The CDR3 region has the DNA TGTGCCAGCAGTACCCGACGGGGGGGCACAGAGCAGTACTTC.